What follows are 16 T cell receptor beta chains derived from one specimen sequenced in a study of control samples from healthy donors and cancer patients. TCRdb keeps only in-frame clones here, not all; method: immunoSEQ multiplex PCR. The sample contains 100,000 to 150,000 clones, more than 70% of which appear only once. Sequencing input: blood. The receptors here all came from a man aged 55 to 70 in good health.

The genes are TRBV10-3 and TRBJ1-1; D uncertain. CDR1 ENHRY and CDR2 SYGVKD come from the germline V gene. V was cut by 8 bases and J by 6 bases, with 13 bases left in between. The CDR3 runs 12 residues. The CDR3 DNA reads TGTGCCATCGGGTCAGAGGTCGCTGAAGCTTTCTTT. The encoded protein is CAIGSEVAEAFF.

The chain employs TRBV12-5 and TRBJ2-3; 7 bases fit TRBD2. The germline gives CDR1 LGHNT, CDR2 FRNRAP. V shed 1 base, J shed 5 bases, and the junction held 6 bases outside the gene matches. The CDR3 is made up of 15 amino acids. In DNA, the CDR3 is TGTGCTAGTGGTTTGGGGACTAGTGGAGGAGATACGCAGTATTTT. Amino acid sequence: CASGLGTSGGDTQYF. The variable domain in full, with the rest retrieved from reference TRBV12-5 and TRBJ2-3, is DARVTQTPRHKVTEMGQEVTMRCQPILGHNTVFWYRQTMMQGLELLAYFRNRAPLDDSGMPKDRFSAEMPDATLATLKIQPSEPRDSAVYFCASGLGTSGGDTQYFGPGTRLTVL.

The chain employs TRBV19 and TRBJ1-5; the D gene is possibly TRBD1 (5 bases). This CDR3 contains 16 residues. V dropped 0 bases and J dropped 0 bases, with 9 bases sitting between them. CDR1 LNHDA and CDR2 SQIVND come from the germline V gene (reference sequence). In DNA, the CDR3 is TGTGCCAGTAGTATAGATCACAGGATTAGCAATCAGCCCCAGCATTTT. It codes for CASSIDHRISNQPQHF.

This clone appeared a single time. The CDR3 DNA sequence: TGTGCCAGTGTGAGGGACTATGGCTACACCTTC. Its translation: CASVRDYGYTF. The rearrangement uses TRBV19 and TRBJ1-2; D not resolved. V was clipped by 8 bases and J by 3 bases, with 7 bases between them. The CDR3 totals 11 residues. The V gene's germline CDR1 is LNHDA and CDR2 SQIVND (reference sequence).

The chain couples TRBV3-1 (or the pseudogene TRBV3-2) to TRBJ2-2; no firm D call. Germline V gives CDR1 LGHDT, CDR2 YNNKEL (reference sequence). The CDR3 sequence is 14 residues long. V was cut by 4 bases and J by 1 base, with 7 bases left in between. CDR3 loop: CASSLRRNTGELFF. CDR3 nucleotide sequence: TGTGCCAGCAGCCTTCGGCGGAACACCGGGGAGCTGTTTTTT.

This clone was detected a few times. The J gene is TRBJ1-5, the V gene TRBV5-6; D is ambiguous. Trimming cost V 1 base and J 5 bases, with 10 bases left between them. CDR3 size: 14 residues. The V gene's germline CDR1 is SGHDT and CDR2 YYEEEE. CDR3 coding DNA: TGTGCCAGCAGCTTGAGCGCAACATATCAGCCCCAGCATTTT. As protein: CASSLSATYQPQHF.

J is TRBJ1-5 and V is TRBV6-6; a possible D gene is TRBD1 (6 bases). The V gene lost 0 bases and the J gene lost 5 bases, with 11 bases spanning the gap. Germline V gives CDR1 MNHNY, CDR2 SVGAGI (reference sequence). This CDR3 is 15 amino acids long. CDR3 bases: TGTGCCAGCAGTTACTCTCGGCCAGGGGATCAGCCCCAGCATTTT. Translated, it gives CASSYSRPGDQPQHF.

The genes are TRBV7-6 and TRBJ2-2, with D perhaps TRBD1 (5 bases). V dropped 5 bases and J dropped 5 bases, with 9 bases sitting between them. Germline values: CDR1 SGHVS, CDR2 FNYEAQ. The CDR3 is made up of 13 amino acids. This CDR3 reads CASSPQETGELFF. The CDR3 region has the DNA TGTGCCAGCAGCCCACAGGAAACCGGGGAGCTGTTTTTT.

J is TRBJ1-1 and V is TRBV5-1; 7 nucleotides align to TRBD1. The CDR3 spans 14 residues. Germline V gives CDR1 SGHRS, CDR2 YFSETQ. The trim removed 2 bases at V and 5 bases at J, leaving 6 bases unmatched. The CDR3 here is CASSFGTALTEAFF. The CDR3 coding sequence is TGCGCCAGCAGCTTTGGGACAGCTTTGACTGAAGCTTTCTTT.

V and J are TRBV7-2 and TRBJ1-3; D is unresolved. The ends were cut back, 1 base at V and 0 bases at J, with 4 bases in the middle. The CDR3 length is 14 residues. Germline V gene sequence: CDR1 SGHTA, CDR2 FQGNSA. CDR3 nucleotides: TGTGCCAGCAGCTTAGGGAGCTCTGGAAACACCATATATTTT. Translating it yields CASSLGSSGNTIYF.

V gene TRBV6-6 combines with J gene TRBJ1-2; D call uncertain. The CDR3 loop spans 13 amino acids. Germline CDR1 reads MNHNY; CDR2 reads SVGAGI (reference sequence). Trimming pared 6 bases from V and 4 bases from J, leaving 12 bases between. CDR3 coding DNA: TGTGCCAGCAGCTATACCTCGTTCTATGGCTACACCTTC. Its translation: CASSYTSFYGYTF.

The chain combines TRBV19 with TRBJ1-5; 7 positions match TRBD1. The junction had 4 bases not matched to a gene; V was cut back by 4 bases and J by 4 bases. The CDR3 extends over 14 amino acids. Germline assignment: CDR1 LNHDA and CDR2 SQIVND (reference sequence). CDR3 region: CASSTGQPNQPQHF. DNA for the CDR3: TGTGCCAGTAGTACGGGACAGCCTAATCAGCCCCAGCATTTT.

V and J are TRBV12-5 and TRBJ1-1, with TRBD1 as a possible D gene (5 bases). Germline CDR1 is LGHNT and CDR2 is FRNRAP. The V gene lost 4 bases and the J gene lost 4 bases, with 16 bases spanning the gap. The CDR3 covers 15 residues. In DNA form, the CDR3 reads TGTGCTAGTGGTTCCTCCGCAGGGCTACCCACTGAAGCTTTCTTT. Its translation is CASGSSAGLPTEAFF.

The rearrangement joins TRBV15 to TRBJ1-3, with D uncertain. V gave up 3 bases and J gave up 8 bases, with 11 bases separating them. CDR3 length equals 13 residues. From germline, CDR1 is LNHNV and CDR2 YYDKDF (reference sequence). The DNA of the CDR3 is TGTGCCACCAGCAGCGGAGCTCTTGACACCATATATTTT. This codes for CATSSGALDTIYF.

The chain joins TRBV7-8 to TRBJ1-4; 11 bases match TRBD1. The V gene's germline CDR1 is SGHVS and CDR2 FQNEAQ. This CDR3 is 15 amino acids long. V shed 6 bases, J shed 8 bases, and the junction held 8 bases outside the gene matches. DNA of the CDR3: TGTGCCAGCAGATATACCGGGACAGGGGGAGAAAAACTGTTTTTT. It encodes CASRYTGTGGEKLFF.

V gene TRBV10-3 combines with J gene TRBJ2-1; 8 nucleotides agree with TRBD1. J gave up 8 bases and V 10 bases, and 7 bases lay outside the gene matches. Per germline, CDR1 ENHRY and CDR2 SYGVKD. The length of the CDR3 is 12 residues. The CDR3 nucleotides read TGTGCCACCCGGGACAGGATCGATGAGCAGTTCTTC. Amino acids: CATRDRIDEQFF.